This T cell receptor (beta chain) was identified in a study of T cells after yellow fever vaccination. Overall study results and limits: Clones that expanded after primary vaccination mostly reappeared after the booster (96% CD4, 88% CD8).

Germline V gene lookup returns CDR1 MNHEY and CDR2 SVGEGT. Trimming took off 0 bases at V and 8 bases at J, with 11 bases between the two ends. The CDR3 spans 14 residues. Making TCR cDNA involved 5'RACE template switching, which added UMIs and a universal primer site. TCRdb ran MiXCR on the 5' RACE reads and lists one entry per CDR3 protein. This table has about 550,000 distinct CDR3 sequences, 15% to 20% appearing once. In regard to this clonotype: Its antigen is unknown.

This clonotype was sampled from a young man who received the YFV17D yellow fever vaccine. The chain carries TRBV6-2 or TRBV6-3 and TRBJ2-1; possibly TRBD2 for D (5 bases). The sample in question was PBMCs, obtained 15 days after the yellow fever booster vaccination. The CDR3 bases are TGTGCCAGCAGTTACTCGGCTAGCACCCATGAGCAGTTCTTC. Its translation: CASSYSASTHEQFF.